Shown below are 25 T cell receptor beta chains from a single sample sequenced in a study of PD-1 blockade in mismatch repair-deficient tumors. The table came from immunoSEQ multiplex PCR; TCRdb's copy has only in-frame clones and leaves some out. Of around 100,000 clones listed, over 65% are singletons. The sample here was peripheral blood, taken just over 59 weeks after starting pembrolizumab. The receptors originated from an adult with mismatch repair-deficient cancer.

The chain recombines TRBV4-3 with TRBJ2-4, with D uncertain. Germline V gives CDR1 LGHNA, CDR2 YSLEER. The CDR3 has 14 residues. V dropped 0 bases and J dropped 4 bases, with 7 bases sitting between them. The DNA for the CDR3 is TGCGCCAGCAGCCAAGAATATGCGAAAAACATTCAGTACTTC. It yields the protein CASSQEYAKNIQYF.

This chain uses TRBV14 with TRBJ1-1, with TRBD1 matching over 8 bases. J lost 2 bases, V lost 4 bases, and 9 bases had no gene match. Looked up from germline, CDR1 is SGHDN and CDR2 is FVKESK. The CDR3 loop spans 16 amino acids. The CDR3 loop reads CASSPRQGNINTEAFF. CDR3 in DNA: TGTGCCAGCAGCCCCAGACAGGGGAATATTAACACTGAAGCTTTCTTT.

The chain is built from TRBV29-1 and TRBJ2-7; perhaps D is TRBD1 or TRBD2 (5 bases each). The CDR3 is made up of 12 amino acids. V was trimmed by 4 bases and J by 3 bases, leaving 10 bases between them. Germline-derived CDR1 and CDR2 are SQVTM and ANQGSEA. The CDR3 protein is CSVGGGDYEQYF. The CDR3 coding sequence is TGCAGCGTTGGTGGGGGAGACTACGAGCAGTACTTC.

The CDR3, as DNA: TGTGCCAGCAGTTTATCGTCTAGCGGGAGGGGCAATGAGCAGTTCTTC. The encoded protein is CASSLSSSGRGNEQFF. The chain recombines TRBV27 with TRBJ2-1; 12 bases are shared with TRBD2. Germline V gene lookup returns CDR1 MNHEY and CDR2 SMNVEV (reference sequence). Trimming at V came to 0 bases and at J to 6 bases, leaving 3 bases not matched to a gene. CDR3 length: 16 amino acids.

CDR3 region: CASSLTRGGEAFF. The CDR3 nucleotides read TGCGCCAGCAGCTTGACCAGAGGGGGTGAAGCTTTCTTT. This sequence joins TRBV5-1 and TRBJ1-1; the D gene is possibly TRBD1 (6 bases). Germline loops: CDR1 SGHRS, CDR2 YFSETQ. The V and J ends lost 1 base and 7 bases respectively, with 11 bases between them. This CDR3 is built from 13 residues.

The sample holds a few counts of this clone. The chain combines TRBV10-3 with TRBJ2-2; TRBD1 matches 9 bases. V lost 8 bases, J lost 4 bases, and 2 bases stayed unmatched. CDR1 and CDR2 (germline): ENHRY, SYGVKD. This CDR3 comprises 13 residues. The CDR3 DNA sequence: TGTGCCATCGGGACAGGGCTCACCGGGGAGCTGTTTTTT. This translates into CAIGTGLTGELFF.

The rearrangement links TRBV4-1 to TRBJ2-1; D perhaps matches TRBD2 (6 bases). The V end lost 5 bases, the J end lost 5 bases, and 19 bases lay between the germline ends. Per germline, CDR1 MGHRA and CDR2 YSYEKL. The CDR3 is 16 amino acids. In nucleotides, the CDR3 is TGCGCCAGCAGCTTCGCCCCCGGGACTCCTGACAATGAGCAGTTCTTC. Encoded protein: CASSFAPGTPDNEQFF.

The chain is built from TRBV6-5 and TRBJ2-7, with a weak D call TRBD1 (5 bases). Per the germline V gene, CDR1 is MNHEY and CDR2 is SVGAGI. The germline V and J ends were trimmed by 0 bases and 2 bases, with 11 bases remaining between them. The CDR3 has 15 amino acids. CDR3 protein: CASSYSSQGTYEQYF. CDR3 DNA: TGTGCCAGCAGTTACTCGAGTCAGGGAACCTACGAGCAGTACTTC.

The chain combines TRBV4-2 with TRBJ2-5, with D possibly matching TRBD1 (6 bases). The germline V gene has CDR1 LGHNA and CDR2 YNFKEQ. This CDR3 has 15 amino acids. V was pared by 1 base and J by 1 base, with 10 bases between. The CDR3 protein is CASSQGTEVQETQYF. CDR3 nucleotides: TGTGCCAGCAGCCAAGGGACAGAAGTCCAAGAGACCCAGTACTTC.

V and J are TRBV30 and TRBJ2-5; a possible D gene is TRBD2 (5 bases). The CDR3 length is 12 residues. V was pared by 4 bases and J by 9 bases, with 15 bases between. Germline V gene sequence: CDR1 GTSNPN, CDR2 SVGIG (reference sequence). The CDR3 DNA sequence: TGTGCCTGGATCGGACTCTCTGGGGCCCAGTACTTC. Its translation: CAWIGLSGAQYF.

The chain combines TRBV6-1 with TRBJ2-2; D is possibly TRBD2 (5 bases). Germline V gene lookup returns CDR1 MNHNS and CDR2 SASEGT. V lost 2 bases and J 7 bases, leaving 14 bases between the germline ends. There are 15 residues in the CDR3. The CDR3 DNA follows: TGTGCCAGCAGTGAATTTGGGAGCGGTAACGGGGAGCTGTTTTTT. This sequence encodes CASSEFGSGNGELFF.

V and J are TRBV2 and TRBJ1-3; D is unclear. Germline V gene lookup returns CDR1 SNHLY and CDR2 FYNNEI. This CDR3 spans 11 amino acids. The ends were cut back, 4 bases at V and 7 bases at J, with 5 bases in the middle. The CDR3 spells CASSVRNTIYF. Written as DNA, the CDR3 is TGTGCCAGCAGTGTCAGGAACACCATATATTTT.

V gene TRBV12-5 combines with J gene TRBJ1-2; D is ambiguous. Germline-derived CDR1 and CDR2 are LGHNT and FRNRAP. V was clipped by 4 bases and J by 5 bases, with 8 bases between them. The CDR3 is 12 amino acids. CDR3 residues: CASGSGYYGYTF. The CDR3 nucleotides are TGTGCTAGTGGTTCAGGATATTATGGCTACACCTTC.

V is TRBV11-3 and J is TRBJ1-1, with D hard to call. This CDR3 comprises 13 residues. Germline CDR1 and CDR2: SGHNT and YENEEA. With 1 base removed from V and 1 base from J, the gap between germline ends came to 4 bases. The CDR3 DNA reads TGTGCCAGCAGCTTAGGGCGGAACACTGAAGCTTTCTTT. Translation: CASSLGRNTEAFF.

This rearrangement joins TRBV6-6 to TRBJ2-3, with D unclear. The CDR3 covers 12 residues. Germline values: CDR1 MNHNY, CDR2 SVGAGI (reference sequence). V was trimmed by 7 bases and J by 4 bases, leaving 9 bases between them. CDR3 sequence: CASTPNPDTQYF. The CDR3 DNA reads as TGTGCCAGCACCCCAAACCCAGATACGCAGTATTTT.

The chain couples TRBV4-1 to TRBJ1-4, with D tentatively TRBD1 (5 bases). Germline V CDR1 and CDR2: MGHRA, YSYEKL. The CDR3 covers 18 residues. The V gene lost 0 bases and the J gene lost 14 bases, with 28 bases spanning the gap. For the CDR3, the DNA is TGCGCCAGCAGCCAAGATGGGGGGTTGACGGGCCTTTACGTCCCGCTGTTTTTT. Translating it yields CASSQDGGLTGLYVPLFF.

The V gene is TRBV2, the J gene TRBJ2-7; the D is unclear. The CDR3 extends over 13 amino acids. Germline CDR1 SNHLY, CDR2 FYNNEI. Trimming removed 6 bases at V and 1 base at J, with 10 bases between. The CDR3 loop reads CASRTDTSYEQYF. The CDR3 DNA reads TGTGCCAGCAGGACCGACACGTCCTACGAGCAGTACTTC.

This sequence joins TRBV27 and TRBJ2-5, with D perhaps TRBD1 or TRBD2 (5 bases each). Germline V gives CDR1 MNHEY, CDR2 SMNVEV (reference sequence). The V gene lost 5 bases and the J gene lost 5 bases, with 21 bases spanning the gap. This CDR3 comprises 16 residues. The CDR3 protein is CASSPTGRGWGETQYF. The CDR3 bases are TGTGCCAGCAGTCCAACTGGGAGAGGGTGGGGGGAGACCCAGTACTTC.

The V gene is TRBV11-3, the J gene TRBJ2-1; 10 nucleotides line up with TRBD2. The CDR3 is 17 amino acids. Trimming took 5 bases from V and 6 from J; bases not matched to a gene: 13. The germline V gene encodes CDR1 SGHNT and CDR2 YENEEA. CDR3 sequence reads: CASSQRAGGPILNEQFF. CDR3 DNA: TGTGCCAGCAGCCAAAGAGCGGGAGGGCCGATCCTCAATGAGCAGTTCTTC.

The chain employs TRBV7-9 and TRBJ2-3; 9 bases are a match to TRBD2. The V segment lost 3 bases and the J segment 8 bases; nucleotides outside the gene matches: 3. The germline gives CDR1 SEHNR, CDR2 FQNEAQ (reference sequence). The CDR3 has 13 residues. The DNA of the CDR3 is TGTGCCAGCAGCTTCCCGCGGGAGGGTACGCAGTATTTT. Protein: CASSFPREGTQYF.

The gene calls are TRBV5-1 and TRBJ1-5, with D hard to call. The CDR3 length is 14 residues. Trimming took off 0 bases at V and 6 bases at J, with 10 bases between the two ends. The germline CDR1 and CDR2 sequences are SGHRS and YFSETQ. The CDR3 is CASSLEGNSQPQHF. The CDR3 bases are TGCGCCAGCAGCTTGGAGGGAAATAGTCAGCCCCAGCATTTT.

The V and J genes are TRBV7-8 and TRBJ2-1, with D uncertain. The CDR3 totals 11 residues. From germline, CDR1 is SGHVS and CDR2 FQNEAQ. Between the trimmed V and J ends, which lost 4 bases and 9 bases, there was a span of 7 bases. CDR3 sequence (DNA): TGTGCCAGCAGCTGGGGTTCTGAGCAGTTCTTC. Translated: CASSWGSEQFF.

This sequence joins TRBV30 and TRBJ2-1; TRBD1 is a possible D gene (5 bases). Germline-derived CDR1 and CDR2 are GTSNPN and SVGIG (reference sequence). The germline V and J ends were trimmed by 0 bases and 9 bases, with 15 bases remaining between them. The CDR3 runs 14 residues. CDR3 amino acids: CAWSVGSGISEQFF. In DNA, the CDR3 is TGTGCCTGGAGTGTAGGGTCAGGGATCAGTGAGCAGTTCTTC. Looking up the rest from reference TRBV30 and TRBJ2-1 gives the full variable domain: SQTIHQWPATLVQPVGSPLSLECTVEGTSNPNLYWYRQAAGRGLQLLFYSVGIGQISSEVPQNLSASRPQDRQFILSSKKLLLSDSGFYLCAWSVGSGISEQFFGPGTRLTVL.

This chain connects TRBV18 to TRBJ2-3; D not resolved. Germline-derived CDR1 and CDR2 are KGHSH and LQKENI. The CDR3 length is 17 residues. V lost 0 bases and J 1 base, leaving 14 bases between the germline ends. CDR3 amino acids: CASSPPIKLLGTDTQYF. The CDR3 nucleotides are TGTGCCAGCTCACCACCTATAAAACTACTGGGCACAGATACGCAGTATTTT.

Here the CDR3 DNA reads TGCGCCAGCAGCCAAGACCCAAACAGGGCTAACTATGGCTACACCTTC. Its translation is CASSQDPNRANYGYTF. This rearrangement joins TRBV4-1 to TRBJ1-2; D possibly corresponds to TRBD1 (6 bases). CDR1 MGHRA and CDR2 YSYEKL come from the germline V gene. The length of the CDR3 is 16 residues. V lost 0 bases, J lost 0 bases, and 11 bases lay in between.